This T cell receptor (beta chain) emerged from a study of blood T cell repertoires in COVID-19. Study-wide context: Both acute and convalescent COVID-19 samples were obtained from the United States, Italy and Spain. T cells, B-cell-depleted T cells, or PBMCs provided the cDNA or gDNA that served as material.

Germline lookup yields CDR1 DFQATT and CDR2 SNEGSKA (reference sequence). The junction had 3 bases not matched to a gene; V was cut back by 3 bases and J by 8 bases. This CDR3 is built from 12 residues. As originally analysed: Counts of nucleated cells, estimated from reference gene primer amplification, were obtained. Assay used: immunoSEQ multiplex PCR; TCRdb lists only in-frame clones, some missing. V and J calls and clone size are as listed in that table; D and trimming were resolved from the DNA. The top ten hold roughly 27% of the sample, which has roughly 200,000 clones, approximately 88% seen once.

Sequencing used peripheral blood. This TCR was recovered from a man aged 40-49 years with acute or convalescent COVID-19. The J gene is TRBJ2-1, the V gene TRBV20-1; TRBD1 agrees at 8 bases. The CDR3 DNA follows: TGCAGTGCTAGTGGACAGGGTGATGAGCAGTTCTTC. Translated, it gives CSASGQGDEQFF.